This T cell receptor beta chain came from a study of Tregs in tolerant kidney transplant recipients. General study points: Donor-specific Treg expansion exceeded global Treg expansion in tolerant patients, suggesting antigen drive. Few patients were studied, so findings need validation in larger groups. Biological reproducibility was not directly addressed in this study.

This CDR3 is built from 17 residues. The J segment lost 6 bases and the V segment lost 4 bases, leaving 11 bases of the junction unmatched. CDR1 is MNHEY, CDR2 SMNVEV, per germline (reference sequence). Only in-frame clones appear in the TCRdb table, and some are missing; sequencing was by immunoSEQ multiplex PCR. The table records under 95,000 clones, approximately 90% of them present only once. Comment on this clone: Antigen unknown.

This sequence originates from a human donor who received a combined kidney and bone marrow transplant. The rearrangement joins TRBV27 to TRBJ2-7; 14 bases fit TRBD2. Here the sequenced sample was Tregs from blood, taken before the transplant. This chain's CDR3 is CASSSGTSGRRGGEQYF. DNA for the CDR3: TGTGCCAGCAGTTCCGGGACTAGCGGGAGAAGAGGGGGCGAGCAGTACTTC.